A selection of T cell receptor beta chains follows, all from one sample in a study of follicular helper T cells after annual influenza vaccination. The repertoire was sequenced with immunoSEQ multiplex PCR; TCRdb's copy has only in-frame clones and lacks some. The sample carries about 6,800 clones, around four fifths recorded once. The material sequenced was CXCR5- memory CD4+ T cells sorted from blood, taken 7 days after influenza vaccination. The receptor set was obtained from an adult who received the influenza vaccine. CDR3s include the opening cysteine and the closing phenylalanine or tryptophan. Fields, in order: J gene, CDR3 length, V gene, D gene, clone size, CDR3 protein, CDR3 DNA. A D gene is named only where the DNA matches it firmly. Size values are once, few and many counts, or a class for expanded clones, and some rows have none.

J: TRBJ2-5
length: 15
V: TRBV11-3
D: TRBD2
size: once
CDR3: CASSAGPGGQETQYF
DNA: TGTGCCAGCAGCGCGGGACCGGGGGGGCAAGAGACCCAGTACTTC

J: TRBJ2-2
length: 14
V: TRBV18
D: TRBD1
size: -
CDR3: CASSPDRGTGELFF
DNA: TGTGCCAGCTCACCAGACAGGGGAACCGGGGAGCTGTTTTTT

J: TRBJ1-2
length: 16
V: TRBV30
D: -
size: -
CDR3: CAWSPPRTALVEGYTF
DNA: TGTGCCTGGAGTCCCCCTCGGACCGCCCTAGTGGAGGGCTACACCTTC

J: TRBJ1-2
length: 14
V: TRBV28
D: TRBD1
size: -
CDR3: CASRGGTGIYGYTF
DNA: TGTGCCTCGAGGGGAGGGACAGGTATCTATGGCTACACCTTC

J: TRBJ1-2
length: 15
V: TRBV6-6
D: -
size: -
CDR3: CASSRRQETNYGYTF
DNA: TGTGCCAGCAGCCGTAGACAGGAGACTAACTATGGCTACACCTTC

J: TRBJ2-1
length: 16
V: TRBV11-3
D: TRBD1
size: -
CDR3: CASSSRTGDVYNEQFF
DNA: TGTGCCAGCAGCTCCCGGACAGGGGATGTCTACAATGAGCAGTTCTTC

J: TRBJ1-4
length: 18
V: TRBV7-3
D: -
size: -
CDR3: CASSHPLTSPSTNEKLFF
DNA: TGTGCCAGCAGCCACCCACTGACATCCCCTTCAACTAATGAAAAACTGTTTTTT

J: TRBJ1-5
length: 12
V: TRBV29-1
D: -
size: -
CDR3: CSVAGSNQPQHF
DNA: TGCAGCGTTGCGGGTAGCAATCAGCCCCAGCATTTT

J: TRBJ2-4
length: 15
V: TRBV19
D: TRBD1
size: -
CDR3: CASRPGTGDGNIQYF
DNA: TGTGCCAGTAGGCCCGGGACAGGGGACGGAAACATTCAGTACTTC

J: TRBJ2-7
length: 15
V: TRBV2
D: -
size: -
CDR3: CASSECGRAPMEQYF
DNA: TGTGCCAGCAGTGAGTGCGGAAGGGCCCCAATGGAGCAGTACTTC

J: TRBJ2-7
length: 15
V: TRBV18
D: TRBD2
size: few
CDR3: CASSKTIAGRYEQYF
DNA: TGTGCCAGCTCCAAGACTATAGCGGGGCGCTACGAGCAGTACTTC

J: TRBJ1-2
length: 16
V: TRBV10-3
D: -
size: -
CDR3: CAISESYGLTNYGYTF
DNA: TGTGCCATCAGTGAGTCTTACGGCCTGACTAACTATGGCTACACCTTC

J: TRBJ1-3
length: 14
V: TRBV6-5
D: -
size: -
CDR3: CASTMTATGNTIYF
DNA: TGTGCCAGCACTATGACAGCGACTGGAAACACCATATATTTT

J: TRBJ1-4
length: 11
V: TRBV28
D: -
size: -
CDR3: CASSVEGKLFF
DNA: TGTGCCAGCAGCGTAGAGGGAAAACTGTTTTTT

J: TRBJ1-5
length: 13
V: TRBV6-5
D: -
size: -
CDR3: CASSYSRNQPQHF
DNA: TGTGCCAGCAGTTACTCGAGAAATCAGCCCCAGCATTTT

J: TRBJ2-5
length: 12
V: TRBV6-1
D: -
size: once
CDR3: CASSERRGSQYF
DNA: TGTGCCAGCAGTGAAAGGCGGGGTTCTCAGTACTTC

J: TRBJ2-5
length: 15
V: TRBV19
D: TRBD2
size: -
CDR3: CASGTGTSFGETRYF
DNA: TGTGCCAGTGGTACCGGGACTAGCTTTGGGGAGACCCGGTACTTC

J: TRBJ1-2
length: 15
V: TRBV5-1
D: -
size: few
CDR3: CASSLAWSAAAGYTF
DNA: TGCGCCAGCAGCTTGGCCTGGTCGGCCGCGGCTGGCTACACCTTC

J: TRBJ2-1
length: 11
V: TRBV29-1
D: TRBD1
size: -
CDR3: CSVRTGNEQFF
DNA: TGCAGCGTCAGGACAGGGAATGAGCAGTTCTTC

J: TRBJ2-5
length: 13
V: TRBV10-3
D: TRBD1
size: -
CDR3: CAIMGTEEETQYF
DNA: TGTGCCATCATGGGGACAGAGGAAGAGACCCAGTACTTC

J: TRBJ1-2
length: 12
V: TRBV10-3
D: -
size: few
CDR3: CATGITDYGYTF
DNA: TGTGCCACAGGGATTACGGACTATGGCTACACCTTC

J: TRBJ2-1
length: 16
V: TRBV5-6
D: TRBD1
size: -
CDR3: CASSSISGQGADEQFF
DNA: TGTGCCAGCAGCTCGATAAGCGGACAGGGGGCGGATGAGCAGTTCTTC

J: TRBJ2-1
length: 12
V: TRBV6-5
D: -
size: -
CDR3: CASTPDRLRQFF
DNA: TGTGCCAGCACACCGGACCGACTCCGGCAGTTCTTC

J: TRBJ2-2
length: 15
V: TRBV12-5
D: TRBD1
size: -
CDR3: CASGSRDRGIGELFF
DNA: TGTGCTAGTGGTTCCCGGGACAGGGGAATCGGGGAGCTGTTTTTT

J: TRBJ1-1
length: 13
V: TRBV19
D: -
size: -
CDR3: CASKTGQNTEAFF
DNA: TGTGCCAGTAAAACGGGCCAGAACACTGAAGCTTTCTTT

J: TRBJ2-2
length: 15
V: TRBV5-1
D: TRBD1
size: -
CDR3: CASSQGQGNTGELFF
DNA: TGCGCCAGCAGCCAGGGACAGGGGAACACCGGGGAGCTGTTTTTT

J: TRBJ2-7
length: 14
V: TRBV29-1
D: TRBD1
size: -
CDR3: CSVGTGQGTYEQYF
DNA: TGCAGCGTTGGAACGGGACAGGGAACCTACGAGCAGTACTTC

J: TRBJ1-3
length: 16
V: TRBV6-6
D: TRBD1
size: -
CDR3: CASSRDRGTSGNTIYF
DNA: TGTGCCAGCAGTAGGGACAGGGGGACTTCTGGAAACACCATATATTTT

J: TRBJ1-1
length: 17
V: TRBV4-1
D: -
size: -
CDR3: CASSPNKVTIVNTEAFF
DNA: TGCGCCAGCAGCCCAAATAAGGTTACTATCGTGAACACTGAAGCTTTCTTT

J: TRBJ2-7
length: 14
V: TRBV30
D: TRBD1
size: -
CDR3: CAWSLTGVIYEQYF
DNA: TGTGCCTGGAGTCTGACAGGGGTCATCTACGAGCAGTACTTC

J: TRBJ1-2
length: 15
V: TRBV5-1
D: -
size: -
CDR3: CASSLRGPLSYGYTF
DNA: TGCGCCAGCAGCTTGCGTGGGCCGCTCTCCTATGGCTACACCTTC

J: TRBJ2-2
length: 13
V: TRBV29-1
D: -
size: few
CDR3: CSVDQGNTGELFF
DNA: TGCAGCGTTGACCAGGGTAACACCGGGGAGCTGTTTTTT

J: TRBJ1-2
length: 14
V: TRBV14
D: -
size: -
CDR3: CASSQGHRGYGYTF
DNA: TGTGCCAGCAGCCAAGGGCACAGAGGGTATGGCTACACCTTC

J: TRBJ2-7
length: 14
V: TRBV11-3
D: -
size: -
CDR3: CASSSQAKSYGQYF
DNA: TGTGCCAGCAGCTCGCAAGCAAAATCCTACGGGCAGTACTTC

J: TRBJ1-4
length: 13
V: TRBV10-3
D: -
size: -
CDR3: CAISYREGEKLFF
DNA: TGTGCCATCAGTTACAGGGAGGGGGAAAAACTGTTTTTT

J: TRBJ2-3
length: 16
V: TRBV9
D: TRBD2
size: -
CDR3: CASSVGASGATDTQYF
DNA: TGTGCCAGCAGCGTAGGGGCTAGCGGAGCCACAGATACGCAGTATTTT

J: TRBJ1-2
length: 15
V: TRBV29-1
D: TRBD1
size: -
CDR3: CSVSSGTATNYGYTF
DNA: TGCAGCGTAAGCTCCGGGACAGCAACGAACTATGGCTACACCTTC

J: TRBJ1-5
length: 19
V: TRBV19
D: TRBD1
size: -
CDR3: CASSMPPGDRAYSNQPQHF
DNA: TGTGCCAGTAGTATGCCCCCGGGGGACAGGGCTTATAGCAATCAGCCCCAGCATTTT

J: TRBJ1-5
length: 15
V: TRBV6-5
D: -
size: -
CDR3: CASSLGGQGREPQHF
DNA: TGTGCCAGCAGTCTAGGAGGGCAGGGGCGGGAGCCCCAGCATTTT

J: TRBJ1-3
length: 14
V: TRBV11-2
D: -
size: once
CDR3: CASSFGGLGVTIYF
DNA: TGTGCCAGCAGCTTTGGCGGCCTGGGCGTCACCATATATTTT

J: TRBJ2-2
length: 15
V: TRBV19
D: -
size: -
CDR3: CASSSGTLHTGELFF
DNA: TGTGCCAGTAGTTCCGGGACCTTACACACCGGGGAGCTGTTTTTT

J: TRBJ2-3
length: 16
V: TRBV27
D: -
size: -
CDR3: CASSTNPSEYTDTQYF
DNA: TGTGCCAGCAGTACTAACCCCTCGGAATACACAGATACGCAGTATTTT

J: TRBJ2-3
length: 16
V: TRBV5-1
D: TRBD2
size: -
CDR3: CASSVKIAGGGDTQYF
DNA: TGCGCCAGCAGCGTGAAAATAGCGGGCGGGGGGGATACGCAGTATTTT

J: TRBJ1-1
length: 14
V: TRBV15
D: -
size: -
CDR3: CATSTRQRNTEAFF
DNA: TGTGCCACCAGCACCAGACAGAGGAACACTGAAGCTTTCTTT

J: TRBJ1-4
length: 17
V: TRBV4-1
D: -
size: -
CDR3: CASSQGSRGQGYEKLFF
DNA: TGCGCCAGCAGCCAAGGGTCTAGAGGTCAGGGCTATGAAAAACTGTTTTTT

J: TRBJ1-6
length: 14
V: TRBV5-4
D: -
size: -
CDR3: CASSSRDVESPLHF
DNA: TGTGCCAGCAGCAGTAGGGACGTAGAATCACCCCTCCACTTT

J: TRBJ2-3
length: 17
V: TRBV18
D: TRBD1
size: -
CDR3: CASSPPLRQGGTDTQYF
DNA: TGTGCCAGCTCACCACCGTTGCGACAGGGTGGCACAGATACGCAGTATTTT

J: TRBJ2-5
length: 13
V: TRBV7-3
D: -
size: -
CDR3: CASSLRRQETQYF
DNA: TGTGCCAGCAGCTTAAGGCGCCAAGAGACCCAGTACTTC